A selection of T cell receptor beta chains follows, all from one sample in a study of shared clonotypes between healthy human individuals. This table comes from immunoSEQ multiplex PCR, and its TCRdb copy is limited to in-frame clones, with some not included. The table has about 1 million clones, roughly 80% seen once; the top ten hold about 1.4%. The sequenced sample was memory CD4+ T cells sorted from blood. The receptors stem from a man aged 18 to 30 in good health. CDR3s include the opening cysteine and the closing phenylalanine or tryptophan. The D gene is left open where the match is weak. Expanded clones are given a class, and other clones once, few, many or no size at all.

CDR3	DNA	J	D	V	size
CASSIAGGPYEQYF	TGTGCCAGCAGTATAGCGGGAGGGCCTTACGAGCAGTACTTC	TRBJ2-7	TRBD2	TRBV6-5	NA
CASRPNRGGLGATEAFF	TGTGCCAGCAGGCCCAACCGGGGGGGGCTAGGTGCAACTGAAGCTTTCTTT	TRBJ1-1	NA	TRBV2	NA
CASSSLTFQYEQYF	TGTGCCAGCAGCTCGCTCACTTTCCAATACGAGCAGTACTTC	TRBJ2-7	NA	TRBV11-2	NA
CASTPNGGWGAQETQYF	TGTGCCAGTACTCCGAATGGGGGCTGGGGAGCCCAAGAGACCCAGTACTTC	TRBJ2-5	NA	TRBV19	NA
CAGDGGDTEAFF	TGTGCCGGGGACGGAGGGGACACTGAAGCTTTCTTT	TRBJ1-1	NA	TRBV30	once
CASSQGAGGPVDTQYF	TGTGCCAGCTCCCAGGGGGCGGGAGGCCCCGTAGATACGCAGTATTTT	TRBJ2-3	NA	TRBV14	NA
CAWSGKGNEKLFF	TGTGCCTGGAGTGGTAAGGGTAATGAAAAACTGTTTTTT	TRBJ1-4	NA	TRBV30	NA
CASRLNPRHYTGELFF	TGCGCCAGCAGGTTGAACCCTCGCCACTACACCGGGGAGCTGTTTTTT	TRBJ2-2	NA	TRBV5-1	NA
CASSFQSGIPNEQYF	TGCGCCAGCAGCTTTCAATCCGGGATACCTAACGAGCAGTACTTC	TRBJ2-7	NA	TRBV5-1	once
CASGRFGEQFF	TGTGCCAGCGGGAGGTTCGGTGAGCAGTTCTTC	TRBJ2-1	NA	TRBV27	NA
CASSYSSSVVEQYF	TGTGCCAGCAGTTACTCGAGCTCGGTAGTCGAGCAGTACTTC	TRBJ2-7	NA	TRBV6-5	NA
CASSDPIQQGRSLEKLFF	TGTGCCAGCAGTGATCCCATCCAACAGGGGCGGTCGCTGGAAAAACTGTTTTTT	TRBJ1-4	TRBD1	TRBV6-1	NA
CASRGLANTEAFF	TGCGCCAGCAGGGGTCTGGCGAACACTGAAGCTTTCTTT	TRBJ1-1	NA	TRBV5-1	NA
CASSPTVHSNQPQHF	TGTGCCAGCAGCCCCACGGTACATAGCAATCAGCCCCAGCATTTT	TRBJ1-5	NA	TRBV7-2	NA
CASSPDRDRGEQYF	TGTGCCAGCAGTCCGGACAGGGATAGGGGCGAGCAGTACTTC	TRBJ2-7	TRBD1	TRBV5-4	NA
CASSEGGSRADTQYF	TGTGCCAGCAGTGAGGGCGGGAGTCGGGCAGATACGCAGTATTTT	TRBJ2-3	TRBD2	TRBV25-1	NA
CASSEAGWGDSHNEQFF	TGTGCCAGCAGTGAAGCGGGGTGGGGGGACAGCCACAATGAGCAGTTCTTC	TRBJ2-1	NA	TRBV6-1	NA
CASSMATGSSGNTIYF	TGTGCCAGTAGTATGGCTACGGGGAGCTCTGGAAACACCATATATTTT	TRBJ1-3	NA	TRBV19	NA
CASSLIGGHGSDQPQHF	TGTGCCAGCAGCTTAATAGGGGGACACGGAAGCGATCAGCCCCAGCATTTT	TRBJ1-5	NA	TRBV7-9	NA
CASSLVGITDTQYF	TGTGCCAGCAGCTTGGTTGGGATCACAGATACGCAGTATTTT	TRBJ2-3	NA	TRBV5-6	NA
CASSSGTGNSPLHF	TGTGCCAGCAGTTCCGGGACAGGGAACTCACCCCTCCACTTT	TRBJ1-6	TRBD1	TRBV6-5	NA